A single sample gave rise to the 2 T cell receptor beta chains below, sequenced in a study of cytotoxic CD8 clonotypes in ibrutinib-treated CLL. The assay was immunoSEQ multiplex PCR, and TCRdb's table has in-frame clones only and misses some. The data contain about 160,000 clones, roughly 88% of them seen just once; the ten biggest clones take up more than 2.5%. The sequences come from PBMCs, collected at disease progression, from a patient treated with ibrutinib. All receptors derive from a human donor with chronic lymphocytic leukemia.

V and J are TRBV6-1 and TRBJ2-3, with TRBD1 matching 8 bases. The germline V gene has CDR1 MNHNS and CDR2 SASEGT. The CDR3 sequence is 16 residues long. With 4 bases clipped from V and 3 bases from J, the junction kept 9 bases outside the gene matches. The CDR3, as DNA: TGTGCCAGCAGTGCCGACAGGGGCATTAATACAGATACGCAGTATTTT. It encodes CASSADRGINTDTQYF.

The rearrangement joins TRBV27 to TRBJ2-7; D is uncertain. The V gene's germline CDR1 is MNHEY and CDR2 SMNVEV (reference sequence). The ends were cut back, 5 bases at V and 0 bases at J, with 8 bases in the middle. The CDR3 consists of 13 residues. The CDR3 coding sequence is TGTGCCAGCAGTCCGCAGGCCTCCTACGAGCAGTACTTC. Amino acid sequence: CASSPQASYEQYF.